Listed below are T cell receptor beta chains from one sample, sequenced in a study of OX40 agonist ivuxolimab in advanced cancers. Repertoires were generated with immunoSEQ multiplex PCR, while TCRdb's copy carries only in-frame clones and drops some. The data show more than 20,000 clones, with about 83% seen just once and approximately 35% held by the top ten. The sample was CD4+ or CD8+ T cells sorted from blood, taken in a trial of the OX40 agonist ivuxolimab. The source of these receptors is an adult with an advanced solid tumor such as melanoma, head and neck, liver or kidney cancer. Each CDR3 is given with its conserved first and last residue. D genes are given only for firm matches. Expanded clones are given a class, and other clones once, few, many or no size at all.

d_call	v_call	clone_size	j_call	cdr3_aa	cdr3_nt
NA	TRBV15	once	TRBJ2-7	CATSRSRPFYEQYF	TGTGCCACCAGCCGGAGTCGGCCCTTCTACGAGCAGTACTTC
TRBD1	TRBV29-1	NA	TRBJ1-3	CSVGGQGTSGNTIYF	TGCAGCGTTGGGGGACAGGGGACGAGTGGAAACACCATATATTTT
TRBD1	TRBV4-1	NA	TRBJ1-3	CASSPLTGGLTIYF	TGCGCCAGCAGCCCGCTGACAGGGGGCCTCACCATATATTTT
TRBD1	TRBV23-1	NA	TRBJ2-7	CASSQPTIHRGSSYEQYF	TGCGCCAGCAGTCAACCCACCATACACAGGGGGTCATCCTACGAGCAGTACTTC
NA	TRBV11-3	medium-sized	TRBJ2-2	CASIPLIQTGELFF	TGTGCCAGCATCCCCCTAATTCAGACCGGGGAGCTGTTTTTT
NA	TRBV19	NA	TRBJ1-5	CASSPGAGARDQPQHF	TGTGCCAGTAGCCCCGGGGCAGGCGCCAGGGATCAGCCCCAGCATTTT
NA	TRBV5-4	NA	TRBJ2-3	CASSLAWVADTQYF	TGTGCCAGCAGCTTGGCCTGGGTGGCAGATACGCAGTATTTT
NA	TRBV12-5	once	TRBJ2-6	CASGRSGAGQSRANVLTF	TGTGCTAGTGGTAGAAGTGGTGCAGGACAAAGTCGGGCCAACGTCCTGACTTTC
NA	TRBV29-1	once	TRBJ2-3	CSLRRDFEDTQYF	TGCAGCCTAAGACGGGACTTCGAAGATACGCAGTATTTT
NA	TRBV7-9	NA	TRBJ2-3	CASSPLLRGADTQYF	TGTGCCAGCAGCCCCCTTTTGAGGGGTGCAGATACGCAGTATTTT
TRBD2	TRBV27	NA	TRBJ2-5	CASSFRLAGQETQYF	TGTGCCAGCAGTTTCCGACTAGCGGGGCAAGAGACCCAGTACTTC
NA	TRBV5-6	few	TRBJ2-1	CASSPPNDRGEQFF	TGTGCCAGCAGCCCGCCCAACGACCGGGGTGAGCAGTTCTTC
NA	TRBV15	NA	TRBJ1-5	CATSRYGGVGQPQHF	TGTGCCACCAGCAGATACGGGGGGGTAGGTCAGCCCCAGCATTTT
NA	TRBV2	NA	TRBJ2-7	CASGGRAEQYF	TGTGCCAGTGGGGGCAGGGCCGAGCAGTACTTC
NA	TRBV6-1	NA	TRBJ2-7	CASSNPEEQYF	TGTGCCAGCAGTAACCCTGAGGAGCAGTACTTC
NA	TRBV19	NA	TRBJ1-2	CASAGDVYGYTF	TGTGCCAGTGCAGGGGACGTCTATGGCTACACCTTC
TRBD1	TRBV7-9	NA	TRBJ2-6	CASRPRQGDSGANVLTF	TGTGCCAGCAGGCCTCGACAGGGGGACTCTGGGGCCAACGTCCTGACTTTC
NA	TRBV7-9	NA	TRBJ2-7	CASSSSDGREQYF	TGTGCCAGCAGCTCCTCGGACGGGCGCGAGCAGTACTTC
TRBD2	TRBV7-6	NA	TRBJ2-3	CASSSGLEGTDTQYF	TGTGCCAGCAGTTCTGGACTAGAGGGCACAGATACGCAGTATTTT
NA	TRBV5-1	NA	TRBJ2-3	CASSLASTGDTDTQYF	TGCGCCAGCAGCTTGGCCTCTACGGGGGACACAGATACGCAGTATTTT
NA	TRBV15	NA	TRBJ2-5	CATSSITGIFETQYF	TGTGCCACCAGCTCCATTACAGGGATTTTCGAGACCCAGTACTTC
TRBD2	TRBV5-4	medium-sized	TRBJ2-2	CASTVTSGGAGAGELFF	TGTGCCAGCACCGTGACTAGCGGGGGGGCGGGGGCCGGGGAGCTGTTTTTT
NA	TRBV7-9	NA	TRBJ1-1	CASSLYQDRNTEAFF	TGTGCCAGCAGCTTATATCAGGACCGGAACACTGAAGCTTTCTTT
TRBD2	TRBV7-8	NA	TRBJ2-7	CASSNGLAGAYEQYF	TGTGCCAGCAGCAACGGACTAGCGGGCGCCTACGAGCAGTACTTC
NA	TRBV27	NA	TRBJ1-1	CASSPRRENREAFF	TGTGCCAGCAGCCCCCGTCGGGAGAACAGGGAAGCTTTCTTT
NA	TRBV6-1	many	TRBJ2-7	CASSRWDPNYEQYF	TGTGCCAGCAGTCGGTGGGACCCCAACTACGAGCAGTACTTC
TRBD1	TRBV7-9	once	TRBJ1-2	CASTTGLYGYTF	TGTGCCAGCACGACAGGGCTCTATGGCTACACCTTC
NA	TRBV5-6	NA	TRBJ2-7	CASSSGLGPRAYEQYF	TGTGCCAGCAGCTCCGGCCTGGGACCCCGAGCCTACGAGCAGTACTTC
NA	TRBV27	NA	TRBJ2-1	CASKPHAGHEQFF	TGTGCCAGCAAACCCCACGCAGGGCATGAGCAGTTCTTC
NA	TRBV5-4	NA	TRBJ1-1	CASSWTPGEWDTEAFF	TGTGCCAGCAGCTGGACTCCGGGGGAATGGGACACTGAAGCTTTCTTT
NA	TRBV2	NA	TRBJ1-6	CASSEDPYNSPLHF	TGTGCCAGCAGTGAAGACCCCTATAATTCACCCCTCCACTTT
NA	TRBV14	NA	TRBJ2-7	CASSQNYEQYF	TGTGCCAGCAGCCAGAACTACGAGCAGTACTTC
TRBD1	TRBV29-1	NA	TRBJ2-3	CSVVGQGAWGTDTQYF	TGCAGCGTTGTGGGACAGGGGGCTTGGGGCACAGATACGCAGTATTTT
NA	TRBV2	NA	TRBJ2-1	CASSELDNREGNEQFF	TGTGCCAGCAGTGAATTGGACAACAGGGAGGGCAATGAGCAGTTCTTC
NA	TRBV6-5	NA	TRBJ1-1	CASSGTSGNTEAFF	TGTGCCAGCAGTGGAACCTCAGGGAACACTGAAGCTTTCTTT
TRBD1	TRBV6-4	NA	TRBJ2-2	CASSDRDRANTGELFF	TGTGCCAGCAGCGACAGGGACAGGGCGAACACCGGGGAGCTGTTTTTT
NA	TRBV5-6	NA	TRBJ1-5	CASSADRLQPQHF	TGTGCCAGCAGCGCCGACAGGCTCCAGCCCCAGCATTTT
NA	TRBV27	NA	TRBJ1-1	CASSLGVLPNTEAFF	TGTGCCAGCAGTTTAGGGGTCCTCCCGAACACTGAAGCTTTCTTT
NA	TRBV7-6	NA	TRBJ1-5	CASSQDLRANQPQHF	TGTGCCAGCAGCCAAGATCTCAGGGCAAATCAGCCCCAGCATTTT
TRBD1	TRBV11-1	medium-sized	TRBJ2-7	CASSPQTGGDEQYF	TGTGCCAGCAGCCCCCAGACAGGGGGCGACGAGCAGTACTTC
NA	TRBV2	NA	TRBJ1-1	CASSSVPEAFF	TGTGCCAGCAGTAGTGTACCTGAAGCTTTCTTT
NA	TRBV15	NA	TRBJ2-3	CATGRVIRLGDTQYF	TGTGCCACCGGCAGAGTCATCCGCCTCGGAGATACGCAGTATTTT
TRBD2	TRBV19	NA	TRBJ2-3	CASAPVAGPFDTQYF	TGTGCCAGTGCTCCCGTAGCGGGCCCCTTTGATACGCAGTATTTT
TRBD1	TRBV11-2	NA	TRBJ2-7	CASSQHGQGLEQYF	TGTGCCAGCAGCCAGCACGGACAGGGGCTTGAGCAGTACTTC
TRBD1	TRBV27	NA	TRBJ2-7	CASSPAYRGQYEQYF	TGTGCCAGCAGTCCCGCCTACAGGGGGCAATACGAGCAGTACTTC
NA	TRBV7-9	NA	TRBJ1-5	CASSPGGSGQPQHF	TGTGCCAGCAGCCCGGGGGGTTCAGGACAGCCCCAGCATTTT
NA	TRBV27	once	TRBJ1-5	CAIGYFNQPQHF	TGTGCCATCGGCTACTTCAATCAGCCCCAGCATTTT
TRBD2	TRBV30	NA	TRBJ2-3	CAWSPLGGGDTQYF	TGTGCCTGGAGTCCCCTGGGGGGGGGAGATACGCAGTATTTT
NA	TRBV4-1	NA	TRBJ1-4	CASSQKPPPGVFEKLFF	TGCGCCAGCAGCCAAAAGCCCCCCCCAGGGGTTTTTGAAAAACTGTTTTTT
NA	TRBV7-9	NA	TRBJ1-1	CASRPPGPRAEAFF	TGTGCCAGCAGGCCCCCGGGGCCCAGGGCTGAAGCTTTCTTT
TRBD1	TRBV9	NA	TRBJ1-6	CASSPTGGGNSPLHF	TGTGCCAGCAGCCCGACAGGGGGTGGTAATTCACCCCTCCACTTT
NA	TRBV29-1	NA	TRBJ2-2	CSDREANTGELFF	TGCAGCGACAGGGAAGCGAACACCGGGGAGCTGTTTTTT
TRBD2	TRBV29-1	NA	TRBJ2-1	CSVDAEAGGSSYNEQFF	TGCAGCGTTGACGCCGAGGCAGGCGGGAGCTCCTACAATGAGCAGTTCTTC
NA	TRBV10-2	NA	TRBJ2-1	CASSEYGVLQFF	TGCGCCAGCAGTGAGTATGGCGTCTTGCAGTTCTTC